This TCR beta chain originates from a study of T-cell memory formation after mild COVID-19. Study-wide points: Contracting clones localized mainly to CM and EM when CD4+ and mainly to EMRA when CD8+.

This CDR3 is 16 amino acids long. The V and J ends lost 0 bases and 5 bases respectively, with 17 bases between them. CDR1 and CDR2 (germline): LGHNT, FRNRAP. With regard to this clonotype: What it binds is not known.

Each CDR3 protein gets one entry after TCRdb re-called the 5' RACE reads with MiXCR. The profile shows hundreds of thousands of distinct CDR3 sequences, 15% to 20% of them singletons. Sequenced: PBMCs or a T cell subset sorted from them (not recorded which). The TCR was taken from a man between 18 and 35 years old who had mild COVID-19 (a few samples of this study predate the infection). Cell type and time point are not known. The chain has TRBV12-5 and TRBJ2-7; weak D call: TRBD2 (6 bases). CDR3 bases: TGTGCTAGTGGTTTGGTACTAGCTAGCGTTCCGGACGAGCAGTACTTC. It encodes CASGLVLASVPDEQYF.